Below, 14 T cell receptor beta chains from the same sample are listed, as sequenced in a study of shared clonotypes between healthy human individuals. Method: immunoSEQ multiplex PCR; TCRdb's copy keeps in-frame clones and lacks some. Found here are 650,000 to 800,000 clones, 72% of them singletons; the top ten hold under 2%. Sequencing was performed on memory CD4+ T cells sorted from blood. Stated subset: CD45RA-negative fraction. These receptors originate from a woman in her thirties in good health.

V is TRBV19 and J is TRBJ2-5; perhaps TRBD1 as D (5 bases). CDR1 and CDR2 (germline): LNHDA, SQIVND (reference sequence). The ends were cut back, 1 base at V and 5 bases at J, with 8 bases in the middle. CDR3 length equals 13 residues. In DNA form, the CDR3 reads TGTGCCAGTAGTATAGGGGGCAGCGAGACCCAGTACTTC. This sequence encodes CASSIGGSETQYF. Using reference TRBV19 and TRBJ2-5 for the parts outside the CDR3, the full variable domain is DGGITQSPKYLFRKEGQNVTLSCEQNLNHDAMYWYRQDPGQGLRLIYYSQIVNDFQKGDIAEGYSVSREKKESFPLTVTSAQKNPTAFYLCASSIGGSETQYFGPGTRLLVL.

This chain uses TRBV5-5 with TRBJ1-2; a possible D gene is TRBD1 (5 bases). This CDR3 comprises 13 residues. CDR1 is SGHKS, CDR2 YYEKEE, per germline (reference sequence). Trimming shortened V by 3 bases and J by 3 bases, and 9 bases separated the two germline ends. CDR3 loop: CASSYTGYYGYTF. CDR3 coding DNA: TGTGCCAGCAGCTATACAGGATACTATGGCTACACCTTC.

This chain's CDR3 is CASSTPGHKNTEAFF. The CDR3 DNA is TGTGCCAGCAGCACCCCGGGACACAAGAACACTGAAGCTTTCTTT. V and J are TRBV5-4 and TRBJ1-1; a possible D gene is TRBD1 (6 bases). The V gene's germline CDR1 is SGHNT and CDR2 YYREEE (reference sequence). Deletions cut 4 bases from V and 1 base from J, with 14 bases between. CDR3 length equals 15 residues.

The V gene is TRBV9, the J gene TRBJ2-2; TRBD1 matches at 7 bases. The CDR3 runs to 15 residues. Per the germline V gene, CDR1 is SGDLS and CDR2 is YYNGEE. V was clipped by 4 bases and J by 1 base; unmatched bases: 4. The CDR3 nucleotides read TGTGCCAGCAGCCCTGGGACAGTGAACACCGGGGAGCTGTTTTTT. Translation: CASSPGTVNTGELFF.

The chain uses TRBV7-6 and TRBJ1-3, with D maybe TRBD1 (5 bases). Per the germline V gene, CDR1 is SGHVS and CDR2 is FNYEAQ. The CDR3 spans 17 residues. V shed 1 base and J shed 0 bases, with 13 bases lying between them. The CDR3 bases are TGTGCCAGCAGCTTAGGACGGGTCGGGACCTCTGGAAACACCATATATTTT. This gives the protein CASSLGRVGTSGNTIYF.

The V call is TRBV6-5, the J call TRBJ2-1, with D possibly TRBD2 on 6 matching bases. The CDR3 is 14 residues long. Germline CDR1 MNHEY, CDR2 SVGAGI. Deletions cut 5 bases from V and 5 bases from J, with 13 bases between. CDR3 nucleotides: TGTGCCAGCAGTGGAGGGTGGGTGAACAATGAGCAGTTCTTC. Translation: CASSGGWVNNEQFF.

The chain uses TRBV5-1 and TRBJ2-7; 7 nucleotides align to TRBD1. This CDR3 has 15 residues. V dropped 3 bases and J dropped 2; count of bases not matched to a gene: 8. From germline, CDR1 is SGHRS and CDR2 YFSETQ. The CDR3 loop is CASSYSGTDTYEQYF. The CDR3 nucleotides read TGCGCCAGCAGCTATTCCGGGACAGACACCTACGAGCAGTACTTC.

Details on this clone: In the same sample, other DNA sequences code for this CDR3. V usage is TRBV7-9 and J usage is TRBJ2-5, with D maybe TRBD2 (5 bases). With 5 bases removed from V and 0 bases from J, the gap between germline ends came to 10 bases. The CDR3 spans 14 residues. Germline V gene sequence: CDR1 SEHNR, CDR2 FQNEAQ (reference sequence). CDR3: CASSLGLNQETQYF. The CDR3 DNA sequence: TGTGCCAGCAGCCTTGGACTGAACCAAGAGACCCAGTACTTC.

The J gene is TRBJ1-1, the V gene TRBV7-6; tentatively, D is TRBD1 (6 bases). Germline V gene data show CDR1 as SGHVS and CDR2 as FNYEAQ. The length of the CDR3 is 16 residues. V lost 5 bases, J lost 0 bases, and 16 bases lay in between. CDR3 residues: CASSPRGDGMNTEAFF. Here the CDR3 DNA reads TGTGCCAGCAGCCCTAGGGGGGACGGAATGAACACTGAAGCTTTCTTT.

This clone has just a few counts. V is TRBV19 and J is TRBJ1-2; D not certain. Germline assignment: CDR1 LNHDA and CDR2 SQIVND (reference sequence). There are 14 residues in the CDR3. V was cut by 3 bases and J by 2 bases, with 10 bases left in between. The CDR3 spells CASSMARGNYGYTF. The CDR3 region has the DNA TGTGCCAGTAGTATGGCGCGGGGAAACTATGGCTACACCTTC.

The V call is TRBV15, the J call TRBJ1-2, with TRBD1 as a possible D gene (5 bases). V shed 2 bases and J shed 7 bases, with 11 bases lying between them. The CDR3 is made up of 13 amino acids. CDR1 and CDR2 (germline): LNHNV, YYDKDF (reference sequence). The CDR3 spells CATSRPGKGGYTF. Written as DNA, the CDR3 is TGTGCCACCAGCAGACCAGGGAAGGGTGGCTACACCTTC.

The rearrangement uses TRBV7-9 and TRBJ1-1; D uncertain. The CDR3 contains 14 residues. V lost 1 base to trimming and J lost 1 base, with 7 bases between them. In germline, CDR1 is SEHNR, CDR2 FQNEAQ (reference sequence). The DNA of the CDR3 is TGTGCCAGCAGCTTAGTTCCCAGGAACACTGAAGCTTTCTTT. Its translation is CASSLVPRNTEAFF. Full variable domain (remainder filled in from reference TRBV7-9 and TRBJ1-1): DTGVSQNPRHKITKRGQNVTFRCDPISEHNRLYWYRQTLGQGPEFLTYFQNEAQLEKSRLLSDRFSAERPKGSFSTLEIQRTEQGDSAMYLCASSLVPRNTEAFFGQGTRLTVV.

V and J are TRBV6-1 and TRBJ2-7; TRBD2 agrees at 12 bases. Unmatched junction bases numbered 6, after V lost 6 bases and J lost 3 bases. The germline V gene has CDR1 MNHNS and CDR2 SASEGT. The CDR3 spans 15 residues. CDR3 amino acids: CASSAGLAGFYEQYF. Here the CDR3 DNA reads TGTGCCAGCAGCGCAGGACTAGCGGGATTCTACGAGCAGTACTTC.

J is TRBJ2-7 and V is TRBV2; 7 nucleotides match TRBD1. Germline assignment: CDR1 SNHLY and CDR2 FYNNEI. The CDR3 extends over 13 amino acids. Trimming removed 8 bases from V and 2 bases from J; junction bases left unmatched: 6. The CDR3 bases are TGTGCCAGCTCCATTCAGGGGGCCTACGAGCAGTACTTC. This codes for CASSIQGAYEQYF.